The entry below describes one T cell receptor beta chain. Its target antigen remains unknown. Qualities for individual bases were not recorded, and no much larger clone is one base off. This sample was included in a study of cytomegalovirus exposure and HLA in healthy donors (dated by TCRdb to between 2016 and 2019). The study in broad terms: In an earlier analysis of 550 to 750 of the donors, approximately 260 Gb of sequence data and 100 million or so unique TCR beta sequences from 150 million to 200 million T cells were reported. The study used immunosequencing to profile the T cell repertoires of several hundred subjects and linked those repertoires to cytomegalovirus serostatus. Rather than using new phenotypic data, the later analysis identified candidate immune exposures from TCR beta sequences and from how often those sequences occurred across donors. Along with the roughly 670-subject first cohort, a separate validation cohort of 120 different subjects was used. Every discovery cohort repertoire had been produced on one sequencing platform. To study patterns of TCR occurrence, a later analysis re-analyzed previously published TCR beta repertoires from several hundred donors and added high-resolution HLA genotyping. On average, over 200,000 unique TCR beta nucleotide sequences were sequenced per donor among some 430 genotyped donors of the cohort, with roughly 20% of those sequences being non-productive. The aim of the study was to test whether cataloging public T cell receptors could identify signatures of past pathogen exposure. The genetic ancestry cluster associated with self-reported Caucasian donors included over 80% of the 398 genotyped donors. The number of donors typed differed by locus, with 629-630 for A, B, C, DRB1 and DQB1, around 520 for DQA1, 606 for DPA1, and around 430 for DPB1. To decide whether each TCR beta V gene segment behaved as functional or pseudogenic, an earlier analysis of 587 of the donors relied on high-throughput TCR beta sequencing. High-throughput TCR immunosequencing, statistical association of individual TCRs with disease status, and machine learning were combined to predict cytomegalovirus infection status. An early release covering 550 to 700 HLA-typed donors comprised about 320 gigabases of sequencing data and around 85 million unique TCR sequences. Alongside the repertoire data, information on donor age, sex, ethnicity and CMV serostatus was compiled. Five DR-DQ haplotypes were handled as single units for association and clustering, since linkage in the cohort was strong. Both class I and class II loci were covered by HLA typing, at four-digit resolution. In a later genetic analysis, genome-wide SNP genotypes for about three fifths of the 666 donors were used, and that subset was treated as a discovery cohort.

Libraries were made using the immunoSEQ multiplex PCR assay. A mixture of 60 forward primers for TCR Vbeta segments and 13 reverse primers for TCR Jbeta segments was used in the multiplex PCR. Amplification of the CDR3 region of rearranged TCR beta genes was performed with a multiplex PCR assay on genomic DNA. On the Illumina HiSeq System, the amplified TCR beta libraries were sequenced as 87-base-pair reads. The authors' pipeline ran thus. A later analysis tallied roughly 78 million unique TCR beta chains across the 550 to 850 repertoires, and around 10 million of those chains were shared by two or more donors. A nearest-neighbor algorithm error-corrected the raw reads and collapsed the reads into unique sequences, merging closely related sequences to remove PCR and sequencing errors. V, D and J gene segments were assigned by aligning CDR3 sequences to IMGT reference sequences. Each retained sequence needed at least a six-nucleotide match to both a V gene segment and a J gene segment. Rearrangements were classified as productive when the CDR3 lacked stop codons and remained in frame with V and J, and all other rearrangements were classified as non-productive. CDR3 was defined by IMGT convention, running from the second conserved V-encoded cysteine to the conserved J-encoded phenylalanine. The earlier analysis of roughly 590 of the donors excluded any sequence lacking an unambiguous match to a single V gene segment. In an earlier analysis of about 590 of the donors, a V segment was called functional when productive rearrangements were above 56.7%, and segregating when the standard deviation between donors exceeded 5%. A statistical classification framework was built for diagnosing cytomegalovirus status from the catalog of TCR beta chain sequences. A later analysis assigned V and J genes by comparing TCR nucleotide sequences with IMGT/GENE-DB human TR gene sequences. The TCRdist pipeline was used in a later analysis to assign CDR3 sequences and most-parsimonious VDJ recombination scenarios. In a later analysis, each TCR beta chain was defined by its CDR3 amino acid sequence together with its V-gene family, and reads without a unique V-gene family were excluded. In a later analysis, around 600 highly shared, low-generation-probability nucleotide sequences were removed to address suspected cross-contamination and a sequencing artifact. For each public chain, a later analysis derived a clonal expansion index from normalized ranks of inferred template counts within each repertoire. Generation probabilities in a later analysis came from a VDJ recombination model fitted to out-of-frame rearrangements, and those results were checked against IGoR. In a later analysis, hypergeometric tests were used to score TCR-TCR, TCR-HLA and TCR-CMV co-occurrence, with a repertoire-size bias correction applied to TCR pairs. A later analysis estimated false discovery rates by permuting HLA or CMV assignments 20 times. In a later analysis, co-occurring TCRs were grouped with DBSCAN, and TCRdist sequence similarity was added when clustering was performed within HLA-allele-positive subsets. Co-occurrence clustering excluded repertoires with fewer than 30,000 or more than 120,000 public chains, plus five with anomalous nucleotide sharing. TCRdb retrieved this table from immuneACCESS and kept in-frame rearrangements only. Not all clones are present; in checked studies, unresolved V genes account for under half, and no reason is known for the remainder. Clone size and the V and J calls come from that table; the DNA yielded D and trimming. This sample comprises 150,000 to 200,000 clones, roughly 80% of them detected only once. The ten largest clones capture approximately 2.4% of the sample.

In total, about 650 healthy bone marrow donors made up the cohort. All cohort members were sampled while nominally healthy, although unrecorded immune exposures were likely present. The donor tested CMV seronegative, placing the donor among the 350 or so seronegative members of the cohort. A peripheral blood sample was provided by each donor, and peripheral blood mononuclear cells were used for TCR beta sequencing. The Qiagen DNeasy Blood Extraction Kit was used to extract genomic DNA from the blood cell samples. In the germline V gene (reference sequence), CDR1 corresponds to LNHDA and CDR2 to SQIVND. The V and J ends are trimmed by 8 bases and 4 bases, leaving 9 bases between them. The CDR3 runs 12 residues from the cysteine to the phenylalanine. Of all the DNA, just the CDR3 is kept, 36 bases in frame from base 1. General conclusions and limits of the study: Specific HLA alleles were associated with 16,951 TCR beta sequences at a false discovery rate of 0.05 in a later analysis. Sequencing depth was assumed to be roughly uniform across donors in the presence/absence analyses, though that assumption may not hold. HLA typing was unavailable for some donors at each locus, so association tests used only the typed subset. The sequencing pipeline was judged likely to have produced a cluster of highly shared sequence variants as a technical artifact. Compared with the roughly 710-donor mean, donors in an Asian-associated ancestry cluster had fewer N-insertions in productive TCRs, according to a later genetic analysis. Several of the top co-occurrence clusters appeared to be linked to parvovirus B19, influenza, CMV and Epstein-Barr virus, according to a later analysis. Immune exposure information for the cohort was limited to CMV serostatus. In vitro tests confirmed that a few of the cytomegalovirus-associated TCR beta chains recognize cytomegalovirus antigens. Because counts were too low, roughly 18 rarely observed V segments, including chromosome 9 orphons, were left out of the earlier analysis of 587 of the donors. In both the original and validation cohorts, the classifier was reported to diagnose cytomegalovirus status with high specificity and sensitivity. An association between a missense DCLRE1C variant and V-gene and J-gene trimming of TCR beta chains was found in a later genetic analysis and replicated in an independent cohort. A later analysis found that most CMV-associated TCR beta chains appeared HLA-restricted, with HLA associations seemingly driven largely by CMV exposure. Across donors, most TCR sequences were observed very rarely, whereas some public TCRs were present in many individuals. In a later analysis, TCR association rates were found to vary across HLA loci, with the most associated TCRs seen for DRB1 alleles and the fewest for HLA-C alleles. In an earlier analysis of some 550 of the donors, most TCR beta V segments were observed in productive rearrangements about 87% or about 30% of the time, broadly matching IMGT annotations. When HLA alleles, especially DR and DQ, strongly co-occurred, attributing TCR associations to individual alleles was difficult. Some IMGT-functional V segments, including TRBV6-2 and TRBV6-3, could not be told apart with the 87-base-pair reads, so those segments were excluded. The study listed 164 TCR beta chains as associated with cytomegalovirus. The authors suggested that the approach could potentially be extended to other disease states and immunological phenotypes. Only TCR beta chains were sequenced in this cohort, and the absence of alpha or paired-chain data limited detectable features. A further reported finding was that TCR beta sequences accurately predicted the HLA-A and HLA-B alleles for most subjects in the first cohort. Linkage disequilibrium might explain the correlated functional status among segregating V segments, but an unknown experimental factor could not be ruled out. Compared with equally common non-associated chains, HLA-associated TCR beta chains in a later analysis were more clonally expanded and had lower generation probabilities.

Recombination connected TRBV19 to TRBJ1-5; tentative D gene TRBD1, with 6 bases matching. This TCR was sampled from a male donor in good health and CMV-seronegative. The sample comprised PBMCs. The CDR3 region reads CASGQLNQPQHF. DNA sequence: TGTGCCAGTGGACAGTTAAATCAGCCCCAGCATTTT.